This note documents a single T cell receptor beta chain sequence. Its antigen is as yet unknown. One junction end does not reproduce the germline sequence, and a read error may be involved. This sample was taken from a study of T cells in Graves' hyperthyroidism and ophthalmopathy. Study-level points and caveats: Before onset, ophthalmopathy was predicted by the model a median around 6 months earlier. Blood also carried most thyroid clonotypes expanded above 0.001.

Used for diagnoses were clinical symptoms, serum thyroxine and TRAb, thyroid ultrasound and orbital computed tomography. From RNA transcripts, TCR beta CDR3 regions were amplified. The HTBI primer set was used in a first-round RT-PCR of the TCR CDR3. One entry per CDR3 protein results from TCRdb running MiXCR on the multiplex PCR reads. Among about 570,000 distinct CDR3 sequences listed, roughly 50% were seen once. Germline CDR1 and CDR2: SGHRS and YFSETQ. The CDR3 spans 13 residues. J is TRBJ2-7 and V is TRBV5-1, with D hard to call. The specimen was peripheral blood or thyroid tissue (not recorded which). This clonotype was obtained from an adult woman with Graves' disease, either hyperthyroidism or ophthalmopathy (not recorded which). DNA of the CDR3: TGCGCCGGCAGCTTGTACAGTCTCTACGAGCAGTACTTC. It translates to CAGSLYSLYEQYF.